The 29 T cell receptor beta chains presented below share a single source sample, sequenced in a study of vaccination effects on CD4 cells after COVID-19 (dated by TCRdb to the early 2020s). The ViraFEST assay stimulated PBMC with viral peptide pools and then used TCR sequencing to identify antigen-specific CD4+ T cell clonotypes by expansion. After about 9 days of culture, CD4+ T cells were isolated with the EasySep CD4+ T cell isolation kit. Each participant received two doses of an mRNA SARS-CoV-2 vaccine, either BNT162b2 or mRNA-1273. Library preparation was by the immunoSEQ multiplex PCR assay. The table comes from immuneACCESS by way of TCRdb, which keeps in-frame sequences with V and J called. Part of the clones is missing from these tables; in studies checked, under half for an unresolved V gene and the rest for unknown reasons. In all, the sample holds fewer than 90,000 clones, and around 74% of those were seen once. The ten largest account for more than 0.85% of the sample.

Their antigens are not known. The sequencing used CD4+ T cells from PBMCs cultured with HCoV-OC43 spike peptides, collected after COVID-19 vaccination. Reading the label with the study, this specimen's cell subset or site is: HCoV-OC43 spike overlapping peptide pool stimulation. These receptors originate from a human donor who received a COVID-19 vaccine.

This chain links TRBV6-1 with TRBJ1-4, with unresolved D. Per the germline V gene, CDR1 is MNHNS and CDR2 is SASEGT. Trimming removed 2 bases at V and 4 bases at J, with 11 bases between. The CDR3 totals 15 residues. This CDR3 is CASSETRKINEKLFF. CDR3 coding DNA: TGTGCCAGCAGTGAAACACGGAAAATTAATGAAAAACTGTTTTTT.

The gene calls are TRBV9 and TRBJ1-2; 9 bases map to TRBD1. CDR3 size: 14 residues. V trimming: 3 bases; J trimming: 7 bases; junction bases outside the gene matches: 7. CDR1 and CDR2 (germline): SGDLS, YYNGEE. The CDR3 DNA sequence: TGTGCCAGCAGCGGAACAGGGGGCTTGGCTGGCTACACCTTC. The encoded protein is CASSGTGGLAGYTF.

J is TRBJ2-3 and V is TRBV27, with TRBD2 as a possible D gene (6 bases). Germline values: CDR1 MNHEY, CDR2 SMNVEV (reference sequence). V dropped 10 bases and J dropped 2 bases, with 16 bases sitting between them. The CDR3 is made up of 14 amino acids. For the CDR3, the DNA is TGTGCCACCTCCGGGACTGGAATCACAGATACGCAGTATTTT. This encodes CATSGTGITDTQYF.

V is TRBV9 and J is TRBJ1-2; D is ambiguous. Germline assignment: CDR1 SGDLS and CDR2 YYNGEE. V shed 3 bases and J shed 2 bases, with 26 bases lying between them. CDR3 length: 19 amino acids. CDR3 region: CASSDPPGTTVASNYGYTF. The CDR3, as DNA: TGTGCCAGCAGCGACCCACCCGGTACTACAGTCGCCTCAAACTATGGCTACACCTTC.

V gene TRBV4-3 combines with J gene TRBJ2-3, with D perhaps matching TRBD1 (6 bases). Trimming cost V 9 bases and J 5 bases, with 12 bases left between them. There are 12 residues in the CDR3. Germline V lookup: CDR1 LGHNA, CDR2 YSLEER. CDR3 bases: TGCGCCAGTGCCGCCAGGGGAGATACGCAGTATTTT. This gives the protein CASAARGDTQYF.

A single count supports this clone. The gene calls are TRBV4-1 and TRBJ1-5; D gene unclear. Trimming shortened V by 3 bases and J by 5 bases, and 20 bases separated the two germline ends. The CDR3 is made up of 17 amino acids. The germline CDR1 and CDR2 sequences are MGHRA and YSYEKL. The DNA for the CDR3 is TGCGCCAGCAGCCACGACTTAAAGACCCCGATCCATCAGCCCCAGCATTTT. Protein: CASSHDLKTPIHQPQHF.

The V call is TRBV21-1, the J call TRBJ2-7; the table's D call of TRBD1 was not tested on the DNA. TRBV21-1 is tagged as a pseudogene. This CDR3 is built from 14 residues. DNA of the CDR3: TGTGCCAGCAGCTTAGAAGGCAGGGCCTACGAGCAGTACGTC. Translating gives CASSLEGRAYEQYV.

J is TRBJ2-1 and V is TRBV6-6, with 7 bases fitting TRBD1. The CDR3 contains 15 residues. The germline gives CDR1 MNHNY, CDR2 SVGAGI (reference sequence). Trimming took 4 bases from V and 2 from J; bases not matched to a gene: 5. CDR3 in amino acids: CASSFPTGTYNEQFF. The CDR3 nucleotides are TGTGCCAGCAGTTTCCCGACAGGGACCTACAATGAGCAGTTCTTC.

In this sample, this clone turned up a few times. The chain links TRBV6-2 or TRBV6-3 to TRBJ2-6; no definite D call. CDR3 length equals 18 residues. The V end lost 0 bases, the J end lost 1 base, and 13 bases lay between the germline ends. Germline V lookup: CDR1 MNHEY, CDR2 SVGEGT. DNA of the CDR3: TGTGCCAGCAGTTACTCGTATGGCGAAAGGTCTGGGGCCAACGTCCTGACTTTC. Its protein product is CASSYSYGERSGANVLTF.

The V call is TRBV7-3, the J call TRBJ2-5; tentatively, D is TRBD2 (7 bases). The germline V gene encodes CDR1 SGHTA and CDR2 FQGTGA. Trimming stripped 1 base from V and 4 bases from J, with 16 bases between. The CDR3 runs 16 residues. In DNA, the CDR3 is TGTGCCAGCAGCTTAAGGGGGGGCGATTCGGGAGAGACCCAGTACTTC. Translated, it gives CASSLRGGDSGETQYF.

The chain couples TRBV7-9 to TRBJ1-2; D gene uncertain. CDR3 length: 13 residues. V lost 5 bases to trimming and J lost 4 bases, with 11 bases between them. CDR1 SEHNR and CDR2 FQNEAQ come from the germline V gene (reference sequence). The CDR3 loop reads CASSAVPPYGYTF. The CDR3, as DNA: TGTGCCAGCAGCGCCGTCCCGCCCTATGGCTACACCTTC. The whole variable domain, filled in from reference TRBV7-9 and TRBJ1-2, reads DTGVSQNPRHKITKRGQNVTFRCDPISEHNRLYWYRQTLGQGPEFLTYFQNEAQLEKSRLLSDRFSAERPKGSFSTLEIQRTEQGDSAMYLCASSAVPPYGYTFGSGTRLTVV.

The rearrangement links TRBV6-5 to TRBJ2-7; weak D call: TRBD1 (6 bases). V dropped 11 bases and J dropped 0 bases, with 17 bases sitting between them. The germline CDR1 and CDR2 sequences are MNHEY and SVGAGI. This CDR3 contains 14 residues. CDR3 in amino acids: CAPDRQVSSYEQYV. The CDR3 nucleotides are TGTGCCCCCGATCGACAGGTGAGCTCCTACGAGCAGTACGTC.

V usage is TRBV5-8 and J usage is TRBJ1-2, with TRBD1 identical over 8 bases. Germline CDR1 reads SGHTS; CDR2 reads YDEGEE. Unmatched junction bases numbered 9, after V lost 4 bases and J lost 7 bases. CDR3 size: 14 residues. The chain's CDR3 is CASSPIQGAGGYTF. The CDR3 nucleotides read TGTGCCAGCAGCCCGATCCAGGGGGCTGGTGGCTACACCTTC.

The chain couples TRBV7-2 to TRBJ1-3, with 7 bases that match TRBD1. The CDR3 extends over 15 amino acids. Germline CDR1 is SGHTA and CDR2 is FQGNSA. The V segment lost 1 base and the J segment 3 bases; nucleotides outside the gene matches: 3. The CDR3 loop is CASSLDRGSGNTIYF. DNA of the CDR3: TGTGCCAGCAGCTTAGACAGGGGCAGTGGAAACACCATATATTTT.

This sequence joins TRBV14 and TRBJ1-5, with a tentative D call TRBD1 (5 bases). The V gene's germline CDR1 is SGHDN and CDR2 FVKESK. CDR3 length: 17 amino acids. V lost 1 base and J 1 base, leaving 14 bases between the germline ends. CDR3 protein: CASSQGRDAESNQPQHF. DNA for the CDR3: TGTGCCAGCAGCCAAGGACGGGACGCTGAGAGCAATCAGCCCCAGCATTTT.

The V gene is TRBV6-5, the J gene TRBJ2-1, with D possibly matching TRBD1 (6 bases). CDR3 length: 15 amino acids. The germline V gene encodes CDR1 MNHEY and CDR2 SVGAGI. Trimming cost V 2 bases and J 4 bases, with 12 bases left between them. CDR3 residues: CASSYRRGWYNEQFF. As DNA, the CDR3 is TGTGCCAGCAGTTACCGTAGGGGGTGGTACAATGAGCAGTTCTTC.

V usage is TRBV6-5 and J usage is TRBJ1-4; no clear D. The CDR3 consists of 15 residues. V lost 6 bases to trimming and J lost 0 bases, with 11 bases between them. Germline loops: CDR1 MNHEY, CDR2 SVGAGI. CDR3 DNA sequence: TGTGCCAGCAGCGGATATATTGCAACTAATGAAAAACTGTTTTTT. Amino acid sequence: CASSGYIATNEKLFF.

CDR3 nucleotides: TGTGCCAGCAGTAGAGGGGGCTCAAACACCATATATTTT. It specifies CASSRGGSNTIYF. The chain combines TRBV28 with TRBJ1-3, with 7 bases lining up with TRBD1. This CDR3 spans 13 amino acids. In germline, CDR1 is MDHEN, CDR2 SYDVKM. V was clipped by 5 bases and J by 6 bases; unmatched bases: 4.

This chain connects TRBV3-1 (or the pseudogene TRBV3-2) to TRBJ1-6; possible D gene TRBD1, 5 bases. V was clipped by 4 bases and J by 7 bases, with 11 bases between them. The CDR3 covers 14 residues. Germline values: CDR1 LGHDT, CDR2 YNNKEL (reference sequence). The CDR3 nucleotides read TGTGCCAGCAGCCTAAAGGGGCGCAATTCACCCCTCCACTTT. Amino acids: CASSLKGRNSPLHF.

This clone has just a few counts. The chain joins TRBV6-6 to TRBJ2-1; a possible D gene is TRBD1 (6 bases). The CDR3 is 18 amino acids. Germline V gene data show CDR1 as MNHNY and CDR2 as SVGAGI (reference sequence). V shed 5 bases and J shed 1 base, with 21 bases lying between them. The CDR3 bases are TGTGCCAGCAGTCTACCCGGACTGTGGACAGATTCCTACAATGAGCAGTTCTTC. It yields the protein CASSLPGLWTDSYNEQFF.

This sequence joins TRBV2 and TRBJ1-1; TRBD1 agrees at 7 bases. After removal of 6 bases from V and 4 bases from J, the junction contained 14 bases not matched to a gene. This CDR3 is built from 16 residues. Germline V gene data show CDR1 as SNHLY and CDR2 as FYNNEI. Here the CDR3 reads CASSLGQARGATEAFF. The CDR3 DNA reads TGTGCCAGCAGCCTAGGACAGGCAAGGGGAGCCACTGAAGCTTTCTTT. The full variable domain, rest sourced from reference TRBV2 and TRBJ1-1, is EPEVTQTPSHQVTQMGQEVILRCVPISNHLYFYWYRQILGQKVEFLVSFYNNEISEKSEIFDDQFSVERPDGSNFTLKIRSTKLEDSAMYFCASSLGQARGATEAFFGQGTRLTVV.

The CDR3 loop reads CASSRDGSQETQYF. The CDR3 nucleotides are TGTGCCAGCAGTAGGGACGGATCCCAAGAGACCCAGTACTTC. The chain joins TRBV6-5 to TRBJ2-5, with D perhaps being TRBD1 or TRBD2 (5 bases each). This CDR3 is 14 amino acids long. V gave up 5 bases and J gave up 1 base, with 11 bases separating them. The germline V gene has CDR1 MNHEY and CDR2 SVGAGI.

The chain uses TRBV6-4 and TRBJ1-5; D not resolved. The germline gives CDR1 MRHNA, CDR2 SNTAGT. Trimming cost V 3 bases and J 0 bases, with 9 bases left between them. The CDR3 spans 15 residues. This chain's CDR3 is CASSDGLNSNQPQHF. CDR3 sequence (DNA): TGTGCCAGCAGTGATGGGCTTAATAGCAATCAGCCCCAGCATTTT.

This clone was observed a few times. The CDR3 nucleotides read TGTGCCAGCAGAGGACAGGGGGCCTACGAGCAGTACGTC. Its protein product is CASRGQGAYEQYV. This chain connects TRBV6-5 to TRBJ2-7; 10 nucleotides match TRBD1. The CDR3 has 13 amino acids. V gave up 6 bases and J gave up 2 bases; unmatched junction bases: 1. Germline CDR1 and CDR2: MNHEY and SVGAGI.

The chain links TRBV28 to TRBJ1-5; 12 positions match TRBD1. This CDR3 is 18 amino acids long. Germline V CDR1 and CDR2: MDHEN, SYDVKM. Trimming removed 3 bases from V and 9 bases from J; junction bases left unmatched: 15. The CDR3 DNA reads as TGTGCCAGCAGTTTCATCTCGGGACAGGGGGCCGACGGAGGGCCCCAGCATTTT. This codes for CASSFISGQGADGGPQHF.

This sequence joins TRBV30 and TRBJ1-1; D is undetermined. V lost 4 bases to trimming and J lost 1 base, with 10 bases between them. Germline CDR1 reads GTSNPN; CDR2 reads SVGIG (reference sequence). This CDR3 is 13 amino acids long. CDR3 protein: CAWTGLRNTEAFF. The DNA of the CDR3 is TGTGCCTGGACTGGGTTGCGGAACACTGAAGCTTTCTTT.

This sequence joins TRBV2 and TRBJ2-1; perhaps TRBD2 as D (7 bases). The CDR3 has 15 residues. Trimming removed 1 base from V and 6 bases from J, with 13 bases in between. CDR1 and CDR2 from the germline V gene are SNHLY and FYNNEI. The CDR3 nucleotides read TGTGCCAGCAGTGAAGTGCGGGGGCGGTCCAATGAGCAGTTCTTC. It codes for CASSEVRGRSNEQFF.

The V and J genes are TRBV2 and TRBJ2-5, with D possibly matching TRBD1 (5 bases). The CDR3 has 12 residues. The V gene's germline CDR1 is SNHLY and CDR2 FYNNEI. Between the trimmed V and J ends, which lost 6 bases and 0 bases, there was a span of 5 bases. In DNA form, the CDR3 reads TGTGCCAGCAGAGGGGACCAAGAGACCCAGTACTTC. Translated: CASRGDQETQYF.

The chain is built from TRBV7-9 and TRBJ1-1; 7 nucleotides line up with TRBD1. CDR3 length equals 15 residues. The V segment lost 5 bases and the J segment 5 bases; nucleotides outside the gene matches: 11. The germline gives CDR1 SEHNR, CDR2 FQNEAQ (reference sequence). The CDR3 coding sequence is TGTGCCAGCAGCGCCATCACAGGGGTGGGAACTGAAGCTTTCTTT. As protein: CASSAITGVGTEAFF.